The rows below give T cell receptor beta chains drawn from one sample of a study of OX40 agonist ivuxolimab in advanced cancers. Assay: immunoSEQ multiplex PCR; the TCRdb copy retains only in-frame clones and omits some. In the table there are about 78,000 clones, about 90% of which are singletons. The sample was CD4+ or CD8+ T cells sorted from blood, taken in a trial of the OX40 agonist ivuxolimab. These receptors all come from an adult with an advanced solid tumor such as melanoma, head and neck, liver or kidney cancer. CDR3s include the opening cysteine and the closing phenylalanine or tryptophan. Fields, in order: D gene, clone size, J gene, V gene, CDR3 protein, CDR3 DNA. The D gene is left open where the match is weak. Clone size is given for some rows only: seen once, a few or many times, or a class if the clone is expanded.

NA | NA | TRBJ1-2 | TRBV2 | CASSEVRGHYGYTF | TGTGCCAGCAGTGAAGTTAGGGGTCACTATGGCTACACCTTC
NA | NA | TRBJ1-2 | TRBV29-1 | CSARGPRGYTF | TGCAGCGCCCGGGGGCCTAGGGGCTACACCTTC
TRBD1 | NA | TRBJ2-1 | TRBV25-1 | CASSDRQGAQQFF | TGTGCCAGCAGCGATAGACAGGGAGCCCAGCAGTTCTTC
TRBD1 | NA | TRBJ1-1 | TRBV15 | CATKQGHANTEAFF | TGTGCCACTAAACAGGGGCACGCGAACACTGAAGCTTTCTTT
NA | NA | TRBJ1-3 | TRBV28 | CASSLSQSRNTIYF | TGTGCCAGCAGTTTATCGCAGTCCAGGAACACCATATATTTT
TRBD2 | NA | TRBJ2-6 | TRBV5-1 | CASSLNPTSGFTSGANVLTF | TGCGCCAGCAGCTTGAATCCGACTAGCGGGTTCACCTCTGGGGCCAACGTCCTGACTTTC
TRBD2 | NA | TRBJ2-7 | TRBV5-1 | CASSYGTSGTEQYF | TGCGCCAGCAGCTACGGGACTAGCGGGACCGAGCAGTACTTC
NA | NA | TRBJ2-1 | TRBV4-1 | CASSQALPSLSFPGGRGDEQFF | TGCGCCAGCAGCCAAGCCCTTCCCAGCCTAAGTTTCCCTGGGGGGAGAGGGGATGAGCAGTTCTTC
NA | NA | TRBJ1-4 | TRBV7-9 | CASSPWDVDEKLFF | TGTGCCAGCAGCCCCTGGGACGTGGATGAAAAACTGTTTTTT
NA | NA | TRBJ2-7 | TRBV2 | CASKRVLGSQQYF | TGTGCCAGCAAAAGAGTCCTGGGTTCACAGCAGTACTTC
TRBD1 | NA | TRBJ2-7 | TRBV19 | CASRPNSGTAFSYEQYF | TGTGCCAGTAGGCCAAACTCCGGGACAGCATTCTCCTACGAGCAGTACTTC
NA | NA | TRBJ2-1 | TRBV5-1 | CASSLDPGSYNEQFF | TGCGCCAGCAGCTTGGATCCGGGGAGCTACAATGAGCAGTTCTTC
TRBD1 | NA | TRBJ2-3 | TRBV5-6 | CASSDSGTGSTDTQYF | TGTGCCAGCAGCGATTCCGGGACAGGGAGCACAGATACGCAGTATTTT
TRBD2 | medium-sized | TRBJ2-7 | TRBV6-1 | CASSEVGTSGGEQYF | TGTGCCAGCAGTGAAGTGGGGACTAGCGGGGGCGAGCAGTACTTC
NA | few | TRBJ1-2 | TRBV5-5 | CASSLGPIQEYYGYTF | TGTGCCAGCAGCTTGGGCCCCATCCAGGAATACTATGGCTACACCTTC
NA | NA | TRBJ1-2 | TRBV28 | CASSWGAGALLFYGYTF | TGTGCCAGCAGTTGGGGGGCAGGGGCCCTGTTATTCTATGGCTACACCTTC
NA | NA | TRBJ1-2 | TRBV6-1 | CATQQGKYYGYTF | TGTGCCACTCAGCAGGGCAAGTACTATGGCTACACCTTC
NA | NA | TRBJ1-5 | TRBV6-5 | CASSYSSLGNQPQHF | TGTGCCAGCAGTTACTCCAGCCTGGGCAATCAGCCCCAGCATTTT
NA | NA | TRBJ1-1 | TRBV7-8 | CASSIQRADRPTDTEAFF | TGTGCCAGCAGCATACAGAGGGCGGACAGACCAACGGACACTGAAGCTTTCTTT
NA | NA | TRBJ2-1 | TRBV19 | CASSMIIDEQFF | TGTGCCAGTAGTATGATAATAGATGAGCAGTTCTTC
NA | NA | TRBJ2-1 | TRBV18 | CASSRLTDRSSYNEQFF | TGTGCCAGCTCACGGTTGACAGACCGGAGCTCCTACAATGAGCAGTTCTTC
NA | NA | TRBJ2-5 | TRBV5-1 | CASLRDRGQETQYF | TGCGCCAGCTTACGCGACCGGGGGCAAGAGACCCAGTACTTC
NA | NA | TRBJ1-2 | TRBV15 | CATSSAGYGYTF | TGTGCCACCAGCAGCGCTGGATATGGCTACACCTTC